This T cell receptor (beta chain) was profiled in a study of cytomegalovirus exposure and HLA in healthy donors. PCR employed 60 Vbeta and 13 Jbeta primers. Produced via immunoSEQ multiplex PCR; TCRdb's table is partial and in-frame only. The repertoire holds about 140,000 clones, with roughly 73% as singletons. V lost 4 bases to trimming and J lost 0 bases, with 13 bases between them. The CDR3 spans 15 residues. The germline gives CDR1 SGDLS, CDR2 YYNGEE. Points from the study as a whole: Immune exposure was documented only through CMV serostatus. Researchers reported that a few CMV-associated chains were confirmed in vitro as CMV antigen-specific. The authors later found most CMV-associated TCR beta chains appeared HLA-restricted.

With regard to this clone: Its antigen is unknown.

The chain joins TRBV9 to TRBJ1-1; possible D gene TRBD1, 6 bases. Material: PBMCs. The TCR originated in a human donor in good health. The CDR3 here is CASSLSGQLNTEAFF. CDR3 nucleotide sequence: TGTGCCAGCAGCCTCTCGGGACAACTGAACACTGAAGCTTTCTTT.